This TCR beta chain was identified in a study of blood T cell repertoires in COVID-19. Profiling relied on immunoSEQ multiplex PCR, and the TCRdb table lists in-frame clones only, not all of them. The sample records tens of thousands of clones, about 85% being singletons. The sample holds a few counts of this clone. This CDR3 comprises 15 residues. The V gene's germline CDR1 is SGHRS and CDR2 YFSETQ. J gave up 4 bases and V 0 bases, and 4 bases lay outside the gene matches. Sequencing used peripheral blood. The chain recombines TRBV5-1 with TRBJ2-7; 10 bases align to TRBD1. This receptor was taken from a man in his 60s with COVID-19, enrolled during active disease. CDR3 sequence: CASSLVGTGEYEQYF. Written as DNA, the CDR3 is TGCGCCAGCAGCTTGGTAGGGACAGGGGAGTACGAGCAGTACTTC.